The T cell receptor (beta chain) described here comes from a study of OX40 agonist ivuxolimab in advanced cancers. Turning to the study itself: Intravenous ivuxolimab was administered to patients every 2 weeks at 0.01 to 10 mg/kg. People in dose escalation had one of these cancers: hepatocellular carcinoma, melanoma, renal cell or head and neck cancer.

Trimming took off 2 bases at V and 10 bases at J, with 21 bases between the two ends. The germline CDR1 and CDR2 sequences are SGHTA and FQGTGA. This CDR3 is 16 amino acids long. General study findings and limits: The average count of expanded clones was higher among CD8+ T cells than among CD4+.

With respect to this clone: Antigen: not known.

Sequencing used immunoSEQ multiplex PCR; TCRdb keeps in-frame clones, though not all of them. The data contain roughly 67,000 clones, around four fifths of them singletons. The rearrangement joins TRBV7-3 to TRBJ2-1; perhaps TRBD2 as D (5 bases). The TCR was taken from an adult with an advanced solid tumor such as melanoma, head and neck, liver or kidney cancer. The sequencing here drew on CD4+ or CD8+ T cells sorted from blood, taken in a trial of the OX40 agonist ivuxolimab. CDR3 residues: CASSLEGSLPGGEQFF. The CDR3 DNA follows: TGTGCCAGCAGCTTAGAGGGATCCTTACCAGGCGGCGAGCAGTTCTTC. Supplemented by reference TRBV7-3 and TRBJ2-1, the full variable domain reads GAGVSQTPSNKVTEKGKYVELRCDPISGHTALYWYRQSLGQGPEFLIYFQGTGAADDSGLPNDRFFAVRPEGSVSTLKIQRTERGDSAVYLCASSLEGSLPGGEQFFGPGTRLTVL.